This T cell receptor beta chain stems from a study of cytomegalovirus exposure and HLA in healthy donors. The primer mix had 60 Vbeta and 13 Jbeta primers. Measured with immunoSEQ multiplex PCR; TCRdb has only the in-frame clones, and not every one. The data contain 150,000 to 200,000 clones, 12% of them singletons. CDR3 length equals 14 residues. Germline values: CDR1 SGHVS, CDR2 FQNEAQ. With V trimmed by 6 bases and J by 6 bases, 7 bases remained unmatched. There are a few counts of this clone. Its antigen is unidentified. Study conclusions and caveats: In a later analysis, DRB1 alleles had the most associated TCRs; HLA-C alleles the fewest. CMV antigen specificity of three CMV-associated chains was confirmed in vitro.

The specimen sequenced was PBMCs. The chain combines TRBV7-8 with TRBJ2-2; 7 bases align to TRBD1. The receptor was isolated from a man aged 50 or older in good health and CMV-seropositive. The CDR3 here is CASSFDRASGELFF. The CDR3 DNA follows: TGTGCCAGCAGTTTTGACAGGGCATCCGGGGAGCTGTTTTTT.